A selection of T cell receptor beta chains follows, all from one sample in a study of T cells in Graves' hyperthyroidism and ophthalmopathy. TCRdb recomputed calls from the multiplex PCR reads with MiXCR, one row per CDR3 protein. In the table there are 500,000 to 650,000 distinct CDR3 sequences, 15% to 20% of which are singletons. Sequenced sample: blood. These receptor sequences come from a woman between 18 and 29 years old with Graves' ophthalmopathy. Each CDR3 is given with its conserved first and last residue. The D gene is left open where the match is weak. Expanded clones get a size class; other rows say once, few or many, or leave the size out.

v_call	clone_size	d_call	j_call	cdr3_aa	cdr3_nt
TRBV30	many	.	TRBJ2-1	CAWSEGASSYNEQFF	TGTGCCTGGAGTGAAGGGGCCAGCTCCTACAATGAGCAGTTCTTC
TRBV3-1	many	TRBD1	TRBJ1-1	CASTLQGAGTEAFF	TGTGCCAGCACCCTACAGGGGGCAGGGACTGAAGCTTTCTTT
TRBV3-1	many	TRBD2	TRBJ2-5	CASRRGTSGTQETQYF	TGTGCCAGCAGGAGGGGGACTAGCGGGACCCAAGAGACCCAGTACTTC
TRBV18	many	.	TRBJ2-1	CASSPQMSYNEQFF	TGTGCCAGCTCACCGCAAATGTCCTACAATGAGCAGTTCTTC
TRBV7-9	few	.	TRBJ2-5	CASSLSQDQETQYF	TGTGCCAGCAGCCTAAGCCAGGACCAAGAGACCCAGTACTTC
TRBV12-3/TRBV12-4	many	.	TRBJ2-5	CASGPGHRETQYF	TGTGCCAGCGGACCGGGACACCGAGAGACCCAGTACTTC
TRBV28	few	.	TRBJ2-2	CASSAPGGLTGELFF	TGTGCCAGCAGTGCCCCGGGGGGCCTGACCGGGGAGCTGTTTTTT
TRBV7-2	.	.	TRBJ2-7	CASSLWGTDYEQYF	TGTGCCAGCAGCTTATGGGGGACCGACTACGAGCAGTACTTC
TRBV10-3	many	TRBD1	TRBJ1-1	CAISEEGQGDREAFF	TGTGCCATCAGTGAGGAGGGACAGGGCGATCGTGAAGCTTTCTTT
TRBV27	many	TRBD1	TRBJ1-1	CASSFTAPTGGETEAFF	TGTGCCAGCAGTTTTACCGCCCCAACAGGGGGGGAAACTGAAGCTTTCTTT
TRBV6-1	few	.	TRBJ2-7	CATSRKGRDFYEQYF	TGTGCCACCTCCAGGAAGGGTCGGGACTTCTACGAGCAGTACTTC
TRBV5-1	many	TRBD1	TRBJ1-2	CASSFDRGGSGYTF	TGCGCCAGCAGCTTCGACAGGGGGGGATCTGGCTACACCTTC
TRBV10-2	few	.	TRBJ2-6	CASRPRTSGANVLTF	TGCGCCAGCAGACCGCGGACCTCTGGGGCCAACGTCCTGACTTTC
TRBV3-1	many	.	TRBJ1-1	CASSQASGAAVGTEAFF	TGTGCCAGCAGCCAAGCTTCAGGGGCCGCCGTAGGCACTGAAGCTTTCTTT
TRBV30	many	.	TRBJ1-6	CAWSAGPNSPLHF	TGTGCCTGGAGTGCCGGACCCAATTCACCCCTCCACTTT
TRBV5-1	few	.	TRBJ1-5	CASRLNRDRPGQPQHF	TGCGCCAGCAGATTAAACCGAGACCGACCCGGCCAGCCCCAGCATTTT
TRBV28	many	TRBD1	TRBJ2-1	CASSVQGGTYNEQFF	TGTGCCAGCAGCGTACAGGGGGGCACCTACAATGAGCAGTTCTTC
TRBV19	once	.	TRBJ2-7	CASSIAGVHEQYF	TGTGCCAGTAGTATAGCCGGGGTTCACGAGCAGTACTTC
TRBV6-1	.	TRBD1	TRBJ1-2	CASSQGQGIHYGYTF	TGTGCCAGCAGTCAAGGACAGGGGATTCACTATGGCTACACCTTC
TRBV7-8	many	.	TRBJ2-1	CASSRRDNEQFF	TGTGCCAGCAGTCGTCGCGACAATGAGCAGTTCTTC